These 8 T cell receptor beta chains came from one sample sequenced in a study of T cells after yellow fever vaccination. Each CDR3 protein gets one entry after TCRdb re-called the 5' RACE reads with MiXCR. This sample has 620,000 or so distinct CDR3 sequences, with about a sixth found just once. Sequences were derived from PBMCs, sampled 4 to 6 days after the first yellow fever vaccination. Source of these receptors: a man between 18 and 29 years old who received the YFV17D yellow fever vaccine.

V usage is TRBV20-1 and J usage is TRBJ1-1; possible D gene TRBD1, 6 bases. Per the germline V gene, CDR1 is DFQATT and CDR2 is SNEGSKA (reference sequence). Trimming pared 3 bases from V and 12 bases from J, leaving 20 bases between. This CDR3 has 13 amino acids. The CDR3 bases are TGCAGTGCTAGCCTGTCCGACAGGTCCCTACCTTTCTTT. It is translated as CSASLSDRSLPFF.

The V gene is TRBV19, the J gene TRBJ1-1, with 7 bases fitting TRBD1. The CDR3 is made up of 14 amino acids. Looked up from germline, CDR1 is LNHDA and CDR2 is SQIVND (reference sequence). J lost 6 bases, V lost 7 bases, and 11 bases had no gene match. The CDR3 DNA sequence: TGTGCCAGTATTACGACAGGGTGGTTCGCTGAAGCTTTCTTT. Protein sequence: CASITTGWFAEAFF. The full variable domain, with the rest looked up from reference TRBV19 and TRBJ1-1, is DGGITQSPKYLFRKEGQNVTLSCEQNLNHDAMYWYRQDPGQGLRLIYYSQIVNDFQKGDIAEGYSVSREKKESFPLTVTSAQKNPTAFYLCASITTGWFAEAFFGQGTRLTVV.

A few counts support this clonotype. The CDR3 here is CSVAEGQVGTAKNIQYF. CDR3 bases: TGCAGCGTTGCAGAAGGACAAGTGGGGACAGCCAAAAACATTCAGTACTTC. V usage is TRBV29-1 and J usage is TRBJ2-4; D may match TRBD1 or TRBD2 (5 bases each). The CDR3 is 17 residues long. Looked up from germline, CDR1 is SQVTM and CDR2 is ANQGSEA. V lost 4 bases, J lost 0 bases, and 19 bases lay in between.

This clonotype was counted only a few times. This sequence joins TRBV5-6 and TRBJ2-7; D is uncertain. The CDR3 is 13 amino acids. V dropped 4 bases and J dropped 3 bases, with 11 bases sitting between them. Germline CDR1 SGHDT, CDR2 YYEEEE. This CDR3 is CASSRRRIYEQYV. In nucleotides, the CDR3 is TGTGCCAGCAGCCGCCGGAGAATCTACGAGCAGTACGTC.

This clonotype showed up just a few times. The rearrangement uses TRBV12-3 or TRBV12-4 and TRBJ2-1; maybe TRBD2 (5 bases). The V end was cut by 2 bases, the J end by 5 bases, with 13 bases between. The CDR3 is 15 amino acids. The CDR3 region is CASSLMASSNNEQFF. CDR3 DNA sequence: TGTGCCAGCAGTTTAATGGCTAGCAGCAACAATGAGCAGTTCTTC.

This clonotype came up a few times. The rearrangement links TRBV20-1 to TRBJ1-3; D possibly corresponds to TRBD1 (5 bases). CDR1 DFQATT and CDR2 SNEGSKA come from the germline V gene (reference sequence). This CDR3 has 15 amino acids. V lost 0 bases and J 4 bases, leaving 13 bases between the germline ends. CDR3 coding DNA: TGCAGTGCTAGAGACCCGACAGAGTTCGGAAACACCATATATTTT. Its translation: CSARDPTEFGNTIYF.

This clonotype was found a few times. This chain uses TRBV12-3 or TRBV12-4 with TRBJ1-5; 10 nucleotides agree with TRBD1. Trimming at V came to 6 bases and at J to 7 bases, leaving 6 bases not matched to a gene. The CDR3 spans 14 residues. CDR3 region: CASSLTGGRQPQHF. CDR3 bases: TGTGCCAGCAGCCTGACAGGGGGCCGACAGCCCCAGCATTTT.

This clonotype came up a few times. CDR3 sequence (DNA): TGTGCCAGCAGTCCTAGGGGGGGCTGGAATACCGGGGAGCTGTTTTTT. It codes for CASSPRGGWNTGELFF. This chain connects TRBV12-3 or TRBV12-4 to TRBJ2-2; perhaps TRBD2 as D (7 bases). Trimming shortened V by 5 bases and J by 5 bases, and 18 bases separated the two germline ends. The CDR3 covers 16 residues.